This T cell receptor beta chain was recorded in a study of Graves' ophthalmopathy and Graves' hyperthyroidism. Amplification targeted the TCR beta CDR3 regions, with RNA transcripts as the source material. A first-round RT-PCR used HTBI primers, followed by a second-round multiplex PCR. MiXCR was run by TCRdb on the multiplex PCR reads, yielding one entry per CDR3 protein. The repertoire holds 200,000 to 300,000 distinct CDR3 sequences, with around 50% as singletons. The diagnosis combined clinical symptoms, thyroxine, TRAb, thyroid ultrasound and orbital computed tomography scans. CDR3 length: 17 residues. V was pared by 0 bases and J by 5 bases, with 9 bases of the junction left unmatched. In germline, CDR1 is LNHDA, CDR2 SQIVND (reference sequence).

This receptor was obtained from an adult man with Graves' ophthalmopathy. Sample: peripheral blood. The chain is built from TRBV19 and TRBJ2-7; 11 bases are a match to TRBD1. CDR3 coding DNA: TGTGCCAGTAGTATAGATCGCTGGACAGGGGGCTTCGACGAGCAGTACTTC. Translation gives CASSIDRWTGGFDEQYF.